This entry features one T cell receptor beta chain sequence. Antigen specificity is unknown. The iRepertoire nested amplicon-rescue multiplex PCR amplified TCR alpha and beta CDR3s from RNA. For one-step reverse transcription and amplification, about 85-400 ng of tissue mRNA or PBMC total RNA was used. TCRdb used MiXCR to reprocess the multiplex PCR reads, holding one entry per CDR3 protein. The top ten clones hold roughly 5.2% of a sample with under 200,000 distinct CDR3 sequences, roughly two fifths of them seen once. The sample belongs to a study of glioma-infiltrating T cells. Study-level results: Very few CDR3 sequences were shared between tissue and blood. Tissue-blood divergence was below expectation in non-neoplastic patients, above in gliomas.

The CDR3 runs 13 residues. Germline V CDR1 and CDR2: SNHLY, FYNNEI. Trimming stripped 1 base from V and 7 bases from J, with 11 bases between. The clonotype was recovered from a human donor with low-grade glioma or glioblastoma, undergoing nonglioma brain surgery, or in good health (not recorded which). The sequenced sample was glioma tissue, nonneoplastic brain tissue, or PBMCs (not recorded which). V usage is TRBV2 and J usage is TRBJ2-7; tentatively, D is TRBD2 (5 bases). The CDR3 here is CASSEGPEAEQYF. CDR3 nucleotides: TGTGCCAGCAGTGAAGGGCCGGAGGCGGAGCAGTACTTC.